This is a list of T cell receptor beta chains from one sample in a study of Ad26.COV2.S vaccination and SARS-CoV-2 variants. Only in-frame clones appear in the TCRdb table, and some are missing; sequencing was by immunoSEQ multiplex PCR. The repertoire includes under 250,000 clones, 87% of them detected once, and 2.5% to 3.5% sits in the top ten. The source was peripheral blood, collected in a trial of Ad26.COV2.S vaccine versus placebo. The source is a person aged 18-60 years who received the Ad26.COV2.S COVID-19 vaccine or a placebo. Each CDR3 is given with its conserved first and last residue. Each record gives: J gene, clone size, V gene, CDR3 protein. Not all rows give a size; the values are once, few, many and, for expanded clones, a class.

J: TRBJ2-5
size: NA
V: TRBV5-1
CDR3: CASSVGTVGPQETQYF

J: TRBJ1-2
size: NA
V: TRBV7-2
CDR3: CASSPRTGENYGYTF

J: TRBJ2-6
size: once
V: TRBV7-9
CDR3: CASSLEQLSGANVLTF

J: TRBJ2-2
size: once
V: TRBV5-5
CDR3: CASSLGLSGLATGELFF

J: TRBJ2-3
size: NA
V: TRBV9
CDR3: CASSHNSGDTQYF

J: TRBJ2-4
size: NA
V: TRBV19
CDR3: CASRGIGGLLGNIQYF

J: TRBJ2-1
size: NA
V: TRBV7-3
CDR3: CASSLVAGVAYNEQFF

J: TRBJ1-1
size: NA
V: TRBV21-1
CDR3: CASTVTGENGEAFF

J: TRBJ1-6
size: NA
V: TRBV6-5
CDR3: CASSYSYNSPLHF

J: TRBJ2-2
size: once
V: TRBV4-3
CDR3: CASSQDRTSGDGELFF

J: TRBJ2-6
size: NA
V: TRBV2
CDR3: CASSETGPSGANVLTF

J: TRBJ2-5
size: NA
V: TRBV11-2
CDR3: CASRGLAGGPGTQYF

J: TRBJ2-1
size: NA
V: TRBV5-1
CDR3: CASSRDPANEQFF

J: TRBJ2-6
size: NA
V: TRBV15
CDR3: CATSRDVAVSGANVLTF

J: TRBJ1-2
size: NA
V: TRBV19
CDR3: CASSIGHGYTF

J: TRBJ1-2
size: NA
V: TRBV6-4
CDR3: CASSGRGSRYGYTF

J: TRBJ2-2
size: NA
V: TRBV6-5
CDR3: CASTPGLGRAGELFF

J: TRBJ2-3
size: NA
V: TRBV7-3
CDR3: CASARAVPDTQYF

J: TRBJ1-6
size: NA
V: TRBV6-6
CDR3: CASSLYRDSPLHF

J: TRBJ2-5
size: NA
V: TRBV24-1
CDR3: CATSDLGETQYF

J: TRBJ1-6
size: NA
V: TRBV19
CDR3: CASTIGGAGGAVSPLHF

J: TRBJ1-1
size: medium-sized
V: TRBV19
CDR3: CASSRPGLNTEAFF

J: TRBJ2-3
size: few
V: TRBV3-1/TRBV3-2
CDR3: CASSQAGQGASQYF

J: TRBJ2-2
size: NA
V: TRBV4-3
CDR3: CASSQIGLAENTGELFF

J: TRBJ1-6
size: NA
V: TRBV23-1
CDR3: CASSQPEQGGDSPLHF

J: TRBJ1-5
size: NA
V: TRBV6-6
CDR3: CATLGGPNQPQHF

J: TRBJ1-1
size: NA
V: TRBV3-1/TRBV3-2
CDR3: CASSQVGTEAFF

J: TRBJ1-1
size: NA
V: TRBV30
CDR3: CAWSGVGAEAFF

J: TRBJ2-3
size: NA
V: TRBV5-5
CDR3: CASSFAGAWGTDTQYF

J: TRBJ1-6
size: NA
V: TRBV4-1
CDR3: CASSRGPPGQPNSPLHF

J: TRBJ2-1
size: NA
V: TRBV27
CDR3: CASSRTSGRSTYNEQFF

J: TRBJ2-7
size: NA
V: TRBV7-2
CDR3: CASSLRGDKDRGHEQYF

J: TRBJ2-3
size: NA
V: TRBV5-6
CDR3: CASSFSGTKDTQYF

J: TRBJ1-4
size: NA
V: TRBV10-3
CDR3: CAISVGRTNEKLFF

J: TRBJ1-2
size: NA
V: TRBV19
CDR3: CASSIVRADYGYTF

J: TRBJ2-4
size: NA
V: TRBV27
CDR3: CASSGGSLGLRAKNIQYF

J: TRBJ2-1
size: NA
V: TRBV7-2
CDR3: CASSLAGGRYNEQFF

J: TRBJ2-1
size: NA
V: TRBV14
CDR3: CASSPGVGPNEQFF

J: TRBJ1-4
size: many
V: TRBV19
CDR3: CASSSGNEKLFF

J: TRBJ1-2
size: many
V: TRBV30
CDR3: CAWSVIWAGIGYTF

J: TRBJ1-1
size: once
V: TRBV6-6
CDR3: CASSLGTEAFF

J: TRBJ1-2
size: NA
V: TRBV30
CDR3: CAWRGGNGYTF

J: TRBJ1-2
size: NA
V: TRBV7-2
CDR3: CASSLASRGLGKDGYTF

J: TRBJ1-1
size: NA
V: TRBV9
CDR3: CASSVALYGDPLEAFF

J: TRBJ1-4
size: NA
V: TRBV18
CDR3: CASSPALTNEKLFF

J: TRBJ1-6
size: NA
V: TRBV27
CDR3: CASSFQGAGRPPLHF

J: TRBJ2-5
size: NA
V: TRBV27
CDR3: CASSANRGGTQYF

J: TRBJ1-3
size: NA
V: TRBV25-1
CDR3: CASSGLGGPRSSGNTIYF

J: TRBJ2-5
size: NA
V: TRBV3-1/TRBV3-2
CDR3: CASSPPHETQYF

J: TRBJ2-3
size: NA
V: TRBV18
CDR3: CASSPQLAGGQTDTQYF

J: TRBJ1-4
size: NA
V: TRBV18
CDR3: CASSPGRNEKLFF

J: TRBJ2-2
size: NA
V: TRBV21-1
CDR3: CASSKERQPPNTGELFF

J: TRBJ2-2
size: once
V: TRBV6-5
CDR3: CASSYPGGNTGELFF

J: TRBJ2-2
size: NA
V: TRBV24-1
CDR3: CATSDTAARIDTGELFF

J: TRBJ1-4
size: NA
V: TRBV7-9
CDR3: CASSSTHRQGPNEKLFF

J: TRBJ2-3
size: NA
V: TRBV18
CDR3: CASSPPSKRGADTQYF

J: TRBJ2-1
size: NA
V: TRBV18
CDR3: CASSRGQVNEQFF

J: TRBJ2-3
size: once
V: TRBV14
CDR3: CASSQVSGSFGTQYF

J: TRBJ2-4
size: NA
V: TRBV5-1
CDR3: CASSSGQTKNIQYF